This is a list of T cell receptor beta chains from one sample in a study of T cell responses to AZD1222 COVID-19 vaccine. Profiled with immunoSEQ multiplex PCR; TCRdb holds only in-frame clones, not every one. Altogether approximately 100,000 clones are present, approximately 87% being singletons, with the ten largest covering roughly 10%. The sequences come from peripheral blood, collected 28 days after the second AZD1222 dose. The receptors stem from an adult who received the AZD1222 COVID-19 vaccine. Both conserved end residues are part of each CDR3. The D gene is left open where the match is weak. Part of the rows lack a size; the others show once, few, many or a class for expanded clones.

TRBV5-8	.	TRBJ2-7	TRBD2	CASSLAGGPFEQYF	TGTGCCAGCAGCTTGGCGGGAGGCCCCTTTGAGCAGTACTTC
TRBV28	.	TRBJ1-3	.	CASKSGLDTIYF	TGTGCCAGCAAATCAGGGCTGGACACCATATATTTT
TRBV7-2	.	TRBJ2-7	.	CASLPRSTSGFEQYF	TGTGCCAGCCTCCCTCGTTCGACCTCAGGGTTCGAGCAGTACTTC
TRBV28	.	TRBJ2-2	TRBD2	CASSSINIGTSGNTGELFF	TGTGCCAGCAGTTCGATAAACATCGGGACTAGCGGGAACACCGGGGAGCTGTTTTTT
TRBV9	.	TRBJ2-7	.	CASSRGVEPYEQYF	TGTGCCAGCAGCAGAGGGGTGGAGCCCTACGAGCAGTACTTC
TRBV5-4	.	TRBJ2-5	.	CASSRGNSEETQYF	TGTGCCAGCAGCCGCGGGAATTCGGAAGAGACCCAGTACTTC
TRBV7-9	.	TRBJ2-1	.	CASSLPMHEQFF	TGTGCCAGCAGCCTCCCTATGCATGAGCAGTTCTTC
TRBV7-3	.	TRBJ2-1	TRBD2	CASSSRGLAGGSSYNEQFF	TGTGCCAGCAGCTCTCGAGGACTAGCGGGAGGGAGCTCCTACAATGAGCAGTTCTTC
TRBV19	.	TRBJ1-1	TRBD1	CASSRAPGGNTEAFF	TGTGCCAGTAGTCGAGCCCCAGGGGGAAACACTGAAGCTTTCTTT
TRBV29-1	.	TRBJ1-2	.	CSVDREDYGYTF	TGCAGCGTTGATAGGGAAGACTATGGCTACACCTTC
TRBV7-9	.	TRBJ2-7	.	CASSPAGRSYEQYF	TGTGCCAGCAGCCCAGCGGGCCGCTCCTACGAGCAGTACTTC
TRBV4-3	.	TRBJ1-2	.	CASSQLGAASGSYTF	TGCGCCAGCAGCCAACTAGGGGCGGCCTCTGGAAGCTACACCTTC
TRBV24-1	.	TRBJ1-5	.	CATSAGGGQPQHF	TGTGCCACCAGTGCGGGCGGGGGGCAGCCCCAGCATTTT
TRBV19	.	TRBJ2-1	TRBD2	CASSPGLAPNNEQFF	TGTGCCAGTAGTCCGGGACTAGCCCCGAACAATGAGCAGTTCTTC
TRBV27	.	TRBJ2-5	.	CASSRLNEGAQYF	TGTGCCAGCAGTCGTCTCAACGAGGGGGCCCAGTACTTC
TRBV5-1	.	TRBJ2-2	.	CASSLEGTNGELFF	TGCGCCAGCAGCTTGGAGGGAACGAACGGGGAGCTGTTTTTT
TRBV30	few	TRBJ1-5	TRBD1	CAWSDRGGQPQHF	TGTGCCTGGAGTGACAGGGGCGGTCAGCCCCAGCATTTT
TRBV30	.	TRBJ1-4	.	CAWSPRRGEKLFF	TGTGCCTGGAGCCCCCGGAGGGGTGAAAAACTGTTTTTT
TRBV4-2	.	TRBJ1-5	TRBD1	CASSRDRDQPQHF	TGTGCCAGCAGCCGAGACAGGGATCAGCCCCAGCATTTT
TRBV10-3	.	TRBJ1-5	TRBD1	CASRQGNQPQHF	TGTGCCAGTCGACAGGGCAACCAGCCCCAGCATTTT
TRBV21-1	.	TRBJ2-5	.	CASSKVVGRFWSETQYF	TGTGCCAGCAGCAAAGTTGTAGGAAGGTTTTGGTCGGAGACCCAGTACTTC
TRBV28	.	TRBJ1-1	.	CASSPRGTEAFF	TGTGCCAGCAGTCCGCGGGGGACTGAAGCTTTCTTT
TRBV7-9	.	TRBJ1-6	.	CASSLNRDSPLHF	TGTGCCAGCAGCTTAAACCGTGATTCACCCCTCCACTTT
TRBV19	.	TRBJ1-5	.	CASSYRDQPQHF	TGTGCCAGTAGTTACAGGGATCAGCCCCAGCATTTT
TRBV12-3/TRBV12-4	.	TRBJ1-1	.	CASSLKGNTEAFF	TGTGCCAGCAGCCTGAAGGGGAACACTGAAGCTTTCTTT
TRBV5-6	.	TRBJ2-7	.	CASSLEYYEQYF	TGTGCCAGCAGCTTGGAGTACTACGAGCAGTACTTC
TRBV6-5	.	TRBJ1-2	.	CASSYDRRNGYTF	TGTGCCAGCAGTTACGACCGAAGAAATGGCTACACCTTC
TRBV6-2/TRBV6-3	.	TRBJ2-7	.	CASSYSGRPNEQYF	TGTGCCAGCAGTTACTCAGGGCGTCCTAACGAGCAGTACTTC
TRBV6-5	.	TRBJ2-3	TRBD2	CASRRTHAGGDTQYF	TGTGCCAGCAGACGGACCCACGCGGGGGGAGATACGCAGTATTTT
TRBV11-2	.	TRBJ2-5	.	CASSLVGGRAEETQYF	TGTGCCAGCAGCTTAGTTGGCGGGCGGGCTGAGGAGACCCAGTACTTC
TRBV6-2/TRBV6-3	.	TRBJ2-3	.	CASSYRSLGYTDTQYF	TGTGCCAGCAGTTATCGCTCCTTGGGGTACACAGATACGCAGTATTTT
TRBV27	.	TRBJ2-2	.	CASMGLASVGELFF	TGTGCCAGCATGGGCCTAGCGTCGGTCGGGGAGCTGTTTTTT
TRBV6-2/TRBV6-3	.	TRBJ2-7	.	CASSRSLDPPEQYF	TGTGCCAGCAGTCGTAGCTTGGACCCCCCCGAGCAGTACTTC
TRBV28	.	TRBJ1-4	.	CASSFPHPGARTNEKLFF	TGTGCCAGCAGTTTCCCCCACCCGGGGGCTCGAACTAATGAAAAACTGTTTTTT
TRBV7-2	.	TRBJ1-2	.	CASSLAGYTF	TGTGCCAGCAGCTTAGCTGGCTACACCTTC
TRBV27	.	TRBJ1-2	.	CASGTYGGYTF	TGTGCCAGCGGGACTTATGGTGGCTACACCTTC
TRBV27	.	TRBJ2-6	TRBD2	CASSLRRLAGLSGANVLTF	TGTGCCAGCAGTTTACGCCGGCTAGCGGGCTTATCTGGGGCCAACGTCCTGACTTTC
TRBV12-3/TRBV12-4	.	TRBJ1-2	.	CASSFLGSIGYTF	TGTGCCAGCAGTTTTCTAGGTTCTATAGGCTACACCTTC
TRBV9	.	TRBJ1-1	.	CASSVGSSFLSTEAFF	TGTGCCAGCAGCGTAGGATCTTCTTTTCTGAGCACTGAAGCTTTCTTT
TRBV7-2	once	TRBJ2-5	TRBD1	CASTLDRGQTQYF	TGTGCCAGCACCCTGGACAGGGGTCAGACCCAGTACTTC
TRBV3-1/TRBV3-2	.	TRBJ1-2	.	CASSQGTASYGYTF	TGTGCCAGCAGCCAAGGGACAGCCAGCTATGGCTACACCTTC
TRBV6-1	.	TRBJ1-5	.	CASSEWQGLFYSNQPQHF	TGTGCCAGCAGTGAGTGGCAGGGTCTGTTCTATAGCAATCAGCCCCAGCATTTT
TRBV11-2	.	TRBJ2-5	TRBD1	CASSQGTGWKETQYF	TGTGCCAGCAGCCAGGGGACAGGATGGAAAGAGACCCAGTACTTC
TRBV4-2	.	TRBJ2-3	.	CASSQEGGPTDTQYF	TGTGCCAGCAGCCAAGAAGGGGGGCCCACAGATACGCAGTATTTT
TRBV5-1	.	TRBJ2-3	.	CASSSDGTSTDTQYF	TGCGCCAGCAGCTCCGATGGAACTAGCACAGATACGCAGTATTTT
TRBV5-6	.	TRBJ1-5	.	CASSRNLQPQHF	TGTGCCAGCAGCAGGAACCTGCAGCCCCAGCATTTT
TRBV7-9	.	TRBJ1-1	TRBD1	CASRGGQGASTEAFF	TGTGCCAGCAGAGGTGGACAGGGGGCGAGCACTGAAGCTTTCTTT
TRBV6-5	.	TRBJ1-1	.	CASRSGNTEAFF	TGTGCCAGCAGATCAGGGAACACTGAAGCTTTCTTT
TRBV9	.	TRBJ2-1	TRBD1	CASSPKTGGVYNEQFF	TGTGCCAGCAGCCCCAAGACAGGGGGCGTCTACAATGAGCAGTTCTTC
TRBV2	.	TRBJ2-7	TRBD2	CASRVAGQSYEQYF	TGTGCCAGCAGAGTAGCGGGACAAAGCTACGAGCAGTACTTC
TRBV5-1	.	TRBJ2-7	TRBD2	CASSLGLAGGRSYEQYF	TGCGCCAGCAGCCTTGGACTAGCGGGAGGGAGGTCCTACGAGCAGTACTTC
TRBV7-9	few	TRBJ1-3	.	CASSPIAGPGNTIYF	TGTGCCAGCAGCCCGATTGCGGGGCCTGGAAACACCATATATTTT
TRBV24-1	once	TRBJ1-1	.	CATSDSRAGETEAFF	TGTGCCACCAGTGATTCCAGGGCGGGGGAAACTGAAGCTTTCTTT
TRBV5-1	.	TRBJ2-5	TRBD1	CASSRQGKETQYF	TGCGCCAGCAGCAGACAGGGGAAAGAGACCCAGTACTTC